This T cell receptor (beta chain) was documented in a study of shared clonotypes between healthy human individuals. Study-wide results and limits: Investigators collected only blood, and repertoires in tissues likely differ.

The germline gives CDR1 SEHNR, CDR2 FQNEAQ (reference sequence). The CDR3 runs 13 residues. V trimming: 5 bases; J trimming: 9 bases; junction bases outside the gene matches: 9. All the donors were Caucasian adults who lived in Nashville, Tennessee. Study processing details: Filtering differed because ImmunoSEQ produced junction-only sequences that carried no quality scores. The repertoire was sequenced with immunoSEQ multiplex PCR; TCRdb's copy has only in-frame clones and lacks some. That table supplies the V and J calls and clone size; D and trimming were determined from the DNA. Here the sample spans around 440,000 clones, around 77% being singletons. Concerning this clone itself: Its target is unknown.

The sequenced material came from PBMCs. The clonotype originates from a middle-aged woman in good health. Some clones in this sample may be carry-over from other donors' samples. This chain joins TRBV7-9 and TRBJ2-5; 7 bases match TRBD1. CDR3 loop: CASSQTGETAQYF. CDR3 in DNA: TGTGCCAGCAGCCAAACAGGGGAAACGGCCCAGTACTTC.